This T cell receptor (beta chain) came from a study of lymphopenia after photon versus proton radiotherapy. Assay: immunoSEQ multiplex PCR; the TCRdb copy retains only in-frame clones and omits some. The sample has 50,000 to 65,000 clones, roughly nine tenths seen once. Whole-study results and caveats: Better survival with proton therapy was suggested as possible, not demonstrated.

The CDR3 is made up of 13 amino acids. V was cut by 1 base and J by 7 bases, with 10 bases left in between. The V gene's germline CDR1 is MGHRA and CDR2 YSYEKL. Turning to this clone: Its antigen is not identified.

The chain employs TRBV4-1 and TRBJ1-1; TRBD1 is a possible D gene (5 bases). Sequenced material: peripheral blood, taken from a patient treated with proton-based radiotherapy. This receptor was identified in a man at least 80 years old with esophageal cancer. The CDR3 spells CASSQVRGGEAFF. CDR3 sequence (DNA): TGCGCCAGCAGCCAAGTACGGGGGGGTGAAGCTTTCTTT.